This TCR beta chain was recorded in a study of chemoradiotherapy in HPV16-positive cancers. V was clipped by 4 bases and J by 9 bases; unmatched bases: 5. Germline CDR1 and CDR2: ENHRY and SYGVKD. There are 13 residues in the CDR3. Points on this clone: Its antigen is unknown.

Clones were sequenced by immunoSEQ multiplex PCR, and TCRdb holds only the in-frame ones, with some missing. The table includes about 33,000 clones, about 88% detected once. General study results and limits: Candidate HPV-specific clones and E7-related TCR motifs grew in tumor during treatment.

The specimen was blood, collected from a patient who underwent chemoradiotherapy. This TCR was recovered from a human donor with HPV-associated anogenital cancer. J is TRBJ2-7 and V is TRBV10-3; 11 bases are a match to TRBD1. Here the CDR3 DNA reads TGTGCCATCAGTGGAGGACAGGGGGCTGGGCAGTACTTC. It codes for CAISGGQGAGQYF.